The text below deals with one TCR beta chain. The CDR3 runs 17 residues. Germline V gene lookup returns CDR1 MNHEY and CDR2 SVGEGT. Unmatched junction bases numbered 7, after V lost 0 bases and J lost 3 bases. The entry originates in a study of blood T cell repertoires in COVID-19. The wider study: Samples representing acute and convalescent COVID-19 were sourced from the United States, Italy and Spain. Sources were T cells, B-cell-depleted T cells, or PBMCs; the material itself was cDNA or gDNA.

Original handling: Cell counts per sample came from amplifying reference gene primers. Some clones are missing from TCRdb's copy, which holds only in-frame ones; the method was immunoSEQ multiplex PCR. That table is the source of V, J and clone size, and D and trimming were worked out from the DNA. The sample lists 300,000 or so clones, around 86% occurring once. The sequence was obtained from a man aged 50-59 years with active or convalescent COVID-19. The sequenced sample consisted of peripheral blood. The rearrangement joins TRBV6-2 or TRBV6-3 to TRBJ2-2, with TRBD2 matching 7 bases. The CDR3 bases are TGTGCCAGCAGTTACTCGGGCGGGGGTTCCCACACCGGGGAGCTGTTTTTT. Its protein product is CASSYSGGGSHTGELFF.